The 15 T cell receptor beta chains reported below all come from one sample, sequenced in a study of T cells after yellow fever vaccination. TCRdb passed the 5' RACE reads through MiXCR, listing each CDR3 protein once. The sample carries under 300,000 distinct CDR3 sequences, about 7.1% recorded once. The sequences come from CD4+ T cells sorted from PBMCs, collected 15 days after the yellow fever booster vaccination. All receptors come from a man aged 25-45 years who received the YFV17D yellow fever vaccine.

This clonotype came up a few times. This sequence joins TRBV15 and TRBJ2-7; a weak D match, TRBD2 (6 bases). The CDR3 consists of 13 residues. Germline V CDR1 and CDR2: LNHNV, YYDKDF (reference sequence). With 7 bases removed from V and 3 bases from J, the gap between germline ends came to 13 bases. In DNA form, the CDR3 reads TGTGCCACCACCGGAGGGTATGACTACGAGCAGTACTTC. This translates into CATTGGYDYEQYF. The whole variable domain, filled in from reference TRBV15 and TRBJ2-7, reads DAMVIQNPRYQVTQFGKPVTLSCSQTLNHNVMYWYQQKSSQAPKLLFHYYDKDFNNEADTPDNFQSRRPNTSFCFLDIRSPGLGDTAMYLCATTGGYDYEQYFGPGTRLTVT.

CDR3 sequence (DNA): TGTGCCAGCAGTGTCGTCCGGGAGAATGAGCAGTTCTTC. This translates into CASSVVRENEQFF. The chain couples TRBV2 to TRBJ2-1, with D possibly being TRBD2 (6 bases). CDR1 and CDR2 from the germline V gene are SNHLY and FYNNEI. The V and J ends lost 4 bases and 7 bases respectively, with 11 bases between them. The CDR3 is 13 amino acids.

This chain joins TRBV7-2 and TRBJ1-1, with a tentative D call TRBD1 (6 bases). Per germline, CDR1 SGHTA and CDR2 FQGNSA. This CDR3 has 14 amino acids. The V gene lost 1 base and the J gene lost 5 bases, with 11 bases spanning the gap. The DNA of the CDR3 is TGTGCCAGCAGCTTAGAGGCAGGGGTTACTGAAGCTTTCTTT. Translation: CASSLEAGVTEAFF.

This clonotype showed up many times. The chain couples TRBV28 to TRBJ2-3; 7 bases match TRBD1. CDR3 length: 13 residues. Trimming removed 6 bases from V and 6 bases from J; junction bases left unmatched: 6. CDR1 and CDR2 from the germline V gene are MDHEN and SYDVKM. The CDR3 is CASRSGQADTQYF. CDR3 nucleotides: TGTGCCAGCAGGTCCGGACAGGCGGATACGCAGTATTTT. Full variable domain (rest looked up from reference TRBV28 and TRBJ2-3): DVKVTQSSRYLVKRTGEKVFLECVQDMDHENMFWYRQDPGLGLRLIYFSYDVKMKEKGDIPEGYSVSREKKERFSLILESASTNQTSMYLCASRSGQADTQYFGPGTRLTVL.

The chain couples TRBV3-1 to TRBJ2-7; 11 bases match TRBD2. With 4 bases clipped from V and 6 bases from J, the junction kept 8 bases outside the gene matches. The CDR3 sequence is 15 residues long. Germline V gene sequence: CDR1 LGHDT, CDR2 YNNKEL (reference sequence). CDR3 protein: CASSPLAGGTVEQYF. The CDR3 DNA is TGTGCCAGCAGCCCGCTAGCGGGAGGTACGGTCGAGCAGTACTTC.

This clonotype was detected a few times. This rearrangement joins TRBV5-8 to TRBJ1-2; no firm D call. The germline V and J ends were trimmed by 1 base and 2 bases, with 12 bases remaining between them. Per the germline V gene, CDR1 is SGHTS and CDR2 is YDEGEE. The CDR3 has 15 residues. The CDR3 sequence: CASSLTTIMNYGYTF. The CDR3 DNA is TGTGCCAGCAGCTTGACTACCATTATGAACTATGGCTACACCTTC.

This clonotype was seen repeatedly, ten times or more. V usage is TRBV28 and J usage is TRBJ1-1; D is undetermined. The CDR3 loop spans 11 amino acids. Germline V gives CDR1 MDHEN, CDR2 SYDVKM. Trimming shortened V by 6 bases and J by 7 bases, and 9 bases separated the two germline ends. CDR3 DNA sequence: TGTGCCAGCAGGTTAGGTGTTGAAGCTTTCTTT. Translation: CASRLGVEAFF.

At least ten counts were recorded for this clonotype. V is TRBV29-1 and J is TRBJ1-2; 9 bases map to TRBD1. The CDR3 contains 14 residues. CDR1 and CDR2 from the germline V gene are SQVTM and ANQGSEA. Losses at the gene ends were 5 bases for V and 4 bases for J; bases not matched to a gene: 8. CDR3: CSVNPGTGFYGYTF. In nucleotides, the CDR3 is TGCAGCGTTAACCCCGGGACAGGGTTCTATGGCTACACCTTC. Drawing the rest from reference TRBV29-1 and TRBJ1-2, the complete variable domain is SAVISQKPSRDICQRGTSLTIQCQVDSQVTMMFWYRQQPGQSLTLIATANQGSEATYESGFVIDKFPISRPNLTFSTLTVSNMSPEDSSIYLCSVNPGTGFYGYTFGSGTRLTVV.

This clonotype was seen at least ten times. The V call is TRBV27, the J call TRBJ2-1, with unresolved D. This CDR3 spans 15 amino acids. Between the trimmed V and J ends, which lost 10 bases and 0 bases, there was a span of 16 bases. Germline loops: CDR1 MNHEY, CDR2 SMNVEV (reference sequence). CDR3 DNA sequence: TGTGCCACCCCCAGACGTCCGAGCTCCTACAATGAGCAGTTCTTC. Its translation is CATPRRPSSYNEQFF.

The table lists this clonotype with many counts. The chain couples TRBV27 to TRBJ2-3; D is unclear. Deletions cut 6 bases from V and 2 bases from J, with 3 bases between. Germline V gene data show CDR1 as MNHEY and CDR2 as SMNVEV (reference sequence). The CDR3 runs to 11 residues. The CDR3 DNA is TGTGCCAGCAGAATCACAGATACGCAGTATTTT. Translation: CASRITDTQYF.

This clonotype was counted many times. The genes are TRBV11-2 and TRBJ2-1, with 16 nucleotides matching TRBD2. The V gene's germline CDR1 is SGHAT and CDR2 FQNNGV. This CDR3 spans 19 amino acids. J lost 0 bases, V lost 5 bases, and 7 bases had no gene match. The CDR3 is CASSGRGLAGGSSYNEQFF. The CDR3 DNA sequence: TGTGCCAGCAGCGGGCGGGGACTAGCGGGAGGGAGCTCCTACAATGAGCAGTTCTTC.

Ten or more counts support this clonotype. The rearrangement joins TRBV4-3 to TRBJ2-1, with 13 bases aligning to TRBD2. From germline, CDR1 is LGHNA and CDR2 YSLEER. This CDR3 contains 16 residues. Trimming took 3 bases from V and 9 from J; bases not matched to a gene: 8. CDR3 nucleotides: TGCGCCAGCAGCCAGATCGGGACTAGCGGGACTAGTGAGCAGTTCTTC. It encodes CASSQIGTSGTSEQFF.

This clonotype was observed many times. The rearrangement uses TRBV5-1 and TRBJ1-1; no clear D. The CDR3 has 15 residues. The germline gives CDR1 SGHRS, CDR2 YFSETQ. The ends were cut back, 2 bases at V and 4 bases at J, with 15 bases in the middle. CDR3 sequence: CASSLIQNSGTEAFF. DNA for the CDR3: TGCGCCAGCAGCTTAATACAAAATTCGGGCACTGAAGCTTTCTTT.

CDR3 amino acids: CASRAGTSGNRSFF. As DNA, the CDR3 is TGTGCCAGCAGGGCCGGGACTAGCGGGAACAGGTCGTTCTTC. The genes are TRBV28 and TRBJ2-1; 13 nucleotides agree with TRBD2. CDR3 length equals 14 residues. The V segment lost 6 bases and the J segment 15 bases; nucleotides outside the gene matches: 11. From germline, CDR1 is MDHEN and CDR2 SYDVKM.

This clonotype has only a few counts. The chain carries TRBV12-5 and TRBJ2-2; D is ambiguous. The CDR3 covers 15 residues. The V gene's germline CDR1 is LGHNT and CDR2 FRNRAP. Trimming left V 8 bases short and J 3 bases short, with 16 bases between. This CDR3 is CASSQSPGYTGELFF. CDR3 nucleotides: TGTGCTAGTTCTCAATCGCCCGGATACACCGGGGAGCTGTTTTTT.